This TCR beta chain was sequenced during a study of blood T cell repertoires in COVID-19. On the study more broadly: Specimens from acute and convalescent COVID-19 originated in the United States, Italy and Spain.

Trimming took 2 bases from V and 4 from J; bases not matched to a gene: 11. This CDR3 is built from 17 residues. Germline CDR1 and CDR2: SNHLY and FYNNEI. TCRdb's copy holds only in-frame clones and misses some; the assay was immunoSEQ multiplex PCR. The sample lists 60,000 to 65,000 clones; under 85% were seen once. The J gene is TRBJ1-2, the V gene TRBV2, with TRBD1 identical over 9 bases. Sequencing used peripheral blood. The receptor was isolated from a woman of 80 years or more with active or convalescent COVID-19. The CDR3 DNA reads TGTGCCAGCAGTGAAAGTGGAAGAGGGACAGGGCCCTATGGCTACACCTTC. It is translated as CASSESGRGTGPYGYTF.